A single sample is the source of the 23 T cell receptor beta chains below, sequenced in a study of OX40 agonist ivuxolimab in advanced cancers. TCRdb's table, derived via immunoSEQ multiplex PCR, lists solely in-frame clones and lacks some. This sample has tens of thousands of clones, with 91% found just once. The sequencing used CD4+ or CD8+ T cells sorted from blood, collected in a trial of the OX40 agonist ivuxolimab. These receptors all stem from an adult with an advanced solid tumor such as melanoma, head and neck, liver or kidney cancer.

This chain's CDR3 is CASSLGLIARSYNEQFF. CDR3 sequence (DNA): TGTGCCAGCAGTTTAGGACTGATAGCTCGGTCCTACAATGAGCAGTTCTTC. The chain uses TRBV28 and TRBJ2-1, with D perhaps matching TRBD2 (5 bases). The CDR3 is 17 amino acids. The germline CDR1 and CDR2 sequences are MDHEN and SYDVKM. The ends were cut back, 2 bases at V and 1 base at J, with 15 bases in the middle.

The gene calls are TRBV30 and TRBJ1-4, with D unclear. This CDR3 has 16 amino acids. Germline loops: CDR1 GTSNPN, CDR2 SVGIG (reference sequence). With 0 bases removed from V and 0 bases from J, the gap between germline ends came to 11 bases. The CDR3 nucleotides read TGTGCCTGGAGTGTAAGAGTCTTGGCAACTAATGAAAAACTGTTTTTT. It specifies CAWSVRVLATNEKLFF.

The rearrangement joins TRBV5-8 to TRBJ2-7, with 7 bases matching TRBD1. The CDR3 spans 12 residues. The germline V gene has CDR1 SGHTS and CDR2 YDEGEE. J gave up 4 bases and V 5 bases, and 3 bases lay outside the gene matches. This CDR3 is CASRRDSYEQYF. DNA of the CDR3: TGTGCCAGCAGAAGGGACAGTTACGAGCAGTACTTC.

This rearrangement joins TRBV9 to TRBJ2-3; 9 bases line up with TRBD1. The ends lost 3 bases at V and 2 bases at J; junction bases unmatched: 7. This CDR3 contains 16 residues. Looked up from germline, CDR1 is SGDLS and CDR2 is YYNGEE. This CDR3 reads CASSGKQGADTDTQYF. CDR3 in DNA: TGTGCCAGCAGCGGCAAACAGGGGGCTGACACAGATACGCAGTATTTT.

The chain is built from TRBV5-6 and TRBJ1-2; no reliable D call. V lost 0 bases, J lost 4 bases, and 13 bases lay in between. CDR1 is SGHDT, CDR2 YYEEEE, per germline. This CDR3 region has 15 residues. The CDR3 nucleotides read TGTGCCAGCAGCTTGGATCTGGAAACGGCCTATGGCTACACCTTC. Amino acid sequence: CASSLDLETAYGYTF.

A few counts support this clone. V and J are TRBV29-1 and TRBJ2-3; D is unresolved. Germline V CDR1 and CDR2: SQVTM, ANQGSEA. The CDR3 is 12 amino acids. V dropped 3 bases and J dropped 2 bases, with 6 bases sitting between them. This chain's CDR3 is CSVDVSTDTQYF. CDR3 nucleotide sequence: TGCAGCGTTGACGTGTCCACAGATACGCAGTATTTT.

This clone was detected a few times. This chain links TRBV28 with TRBJ1-5; tentatively, D is TRBD1 (6 bases). The CDR3 runs 14 residues. Trimming stripped 5 bases from V and 5 bases from J, with 13 bases between. Germline-derived CDR1 and CDR2 are MDHEN and SYDVKM. The CDR3 DNA is TGTGCCAGCAGTCCTACAGGGCCCCATCAGCCCCAGCATTTT. Protein product: CASSPTGPHQPQHF.

The rearrangement joins TRBV11-2 to TRBJ2-7; possibly TRBD2 for D (6 bases). The CDR3 extends over 15 amino acids. Looked up from germline, CDR1 is SGHAT and CDR2 is FQNNGV. Trimming took off 4 bases at V and 2 bases at J, with 15 bases between the two ends. In nucleotides, the CDR3 is TGTGCCAGCAGCTATTATAGCGGATCTACCTACGAGCAGTACTTC. It translates to CASSYYSGSTYEQYF. Variable domain in full (rest from reference TRBV11-2 and TRBJ2-7): EAGVAQSPRYKIIEKRQSVAFWCNPISGHATLYWYQQILGQGPKLLIQFQNNGVVDDSQLPKDRFSAERLKGVDSTLKIQPAKLEDSAVYLCASSYYSGSTYEQYFGPGTRLTVT.

The rearrangement links TRBV11-2 to TRBJ1-1; the D gene is possibly TRBD1 (6 bases). Trimming cost V 6 bases and J 4 bases, with 15 bases left between them. The CDR3 runs 14 residues. Germline values: CDR1 SGHAT, CDR2 FQNNGV. CDR3 sequence: CASRLGTGFTEAFF. CDR3 DNA: TGTGCCAGCAGACTCGGTACAGGGTTCACTGAAGCTTTCTTT.

The V and J genes are TRBV7-9 and TRBJ2-2; no reliable D call. The CDR3 loop spans 16 amino acids. V was pared by 2 bases and J by 3 bases, with 13 bases between. Germline V gene data show CDR1 as SEHNR and CDR2 as FQNEAQ (reference sequence). The CDR3 DNA reads as TGTGCCAGCAGCTTACCAGGATTAGGTCACACCGGGGAGCTGTTTTTT. Protein sequence: CASSLPGLGHTGELFF.

The chain recombines TRBV13 with TRBJ2-3, with a possible D match to TRBD2 (6 bases). There are 17 residues in the CDR3. CDR1 and CDR2 from the germline V gene are PRHDT and FYEKMQ (reference sequence). V lost 4 bases to trimming and J lost 2 bases, with 19 bases between them. The CDR3 nucleotides are TGTGCCAGCAGCTCCGGCGGGACTCAAGTTATCACAGATACGCAGTATTTT. It specifies CASSSGGTQVITDTQYF.

The V call is TRBV6-5, the J call TRBJ1-1; D is unclear. V shed 7 bases and J shed 1 base, with 16 bases lying between them. This CDR3 has 15 amino acids. Germline lookup yields CDR1 MNHEY and CDR2 SVGAGI. Here the CDR3 reads CASINSRGGNTEAFF. CDR3 nucleotides: TGTGCCAGCATCAACTCGCGGGGAGGGAACACTGAAGCTTTCTTT.

This sequence joins TRBV6-5 and TRBJ2-1; 7 positions agree with TRBD2. The CDR3 has 15 amino acids. V trimming: 2 bases; J trimming: 8 bases; junction bases outside the gene matches: 9. The germline V gene has CDR1 MNHEY and CDR2 SVGAGI. CDR3 nucleotides: TGTGCCAGCAGTTACGGGGAGGGTGGAGGGGATGAGCAGTTCTTC. As protein: CASSYGEGGGDEQFF.

The CDR3 bases are TGTGCCAGTAGTATAAGCGGGAATGATTGGGATGAGCAGTTCTTC. Translation gives CASSISGNDWDEQFF. This sequence joins TRBV19 and TRBJ2-1, with 7 bases that match TRBD2. The V gene's germline CDR1 is LNHDA and CDR2 SQIVND (reference sequence). V lost 2 bases and J lost 8; bases outside the gene matches: 9. The CDR3 loop spans 15 amino acids. The whole variable domain, filled in from reference TRBV19 and TRBJ2-1, reads DGGITQSPKYLFRKEGQNVTLSCEQNLNHDAMYWYRQDPGQGLRLIYYSQIVNDFQKGDIAEGYSVSREKKESFPLTVTSAQKNPTAFYLCASSISGNDWDEQFFGPGTRLTVL.

This clone showed up just a few times. The chain carries TRBV6-6 and TRBJ1-2, with a tentative D call TRBD1 (5 bases). V was cut by 7 bases and J by 6 bases, with 24 bases left in between. Germline values: CDR1 MNHNY, CDR2 SVGAGI (reference sequence). This CDR3 is built from 16 residues. This CDR3 reads CASTPHGGMLKNGYTF. CDR3 in DNA: TGTGCCAGCACCCCCCACGGGGGGATGCTGAAAAATGGCTACACCTTC.

The V call is TRBV19, the J call TRBJ1-1; no clear D gene. Germline-derived CDR1 and CDR2 are LNHDA and SQIVND (reference sequence). With 5 bases removed from V and 3 bases from J, the gap between germline ends came to 19 bases. This CDR3 contains 16 residues. CDR3 protein: CASSWSSVGVDTEAFF. For the CDR3, the DNA is TGTGCCAGTAGTTGGTCCTCGGTTGGAGTGGACACTGAAGCTTTCTTT.

The gene calls are TRBV4-3 and TRBJ2-4, with D perhaps TRBD1 (6 bases). CDR1 and CDR2 from the germline V gene are LGHNA and YSLEER. The CDR3 length is 18 residues. Trimming stripped 0 bases from V and 2 bases from J, with 17 bases between. CDR3 protein: CASSQEWYEGEPKNIQYF. The CDR3 DNA is TGCGCCAGCAGCCAAGAGTGGTATGAGGGGGAGCCCAAAAACATTCAGTACTTC.

The chain is built from TRBV28 and TRBJ2-3; 7 bases are a match to TRBD2. V was clipped by 4 bases and J by 3 bases; unmatched bases: 10. CDR1 and CDR2 (germline): MDHEN, SYDVKM. The CDR3 has 16 amino acids. CDR3 residues: CASSSRLAPTTDTQYF. CDR3 coding DNA: TGTGCCAGCAGTTCCAGACTAGCTCCTACAACAGATACGCAGTATTTT.

V usage is TRBV18 and J usage is TRBJ2-1; D not certain. V was shortened by 3 bases and J by 2 bases, with 14 bases between the two germline ends. The CDR3 has 16 amino acids. Looked up from germline, CDR1 is KGHSH and CDR2 is LQKENI. CDR3 amino acids: CASSPMASNTYNEQFF. CDR3 nucleotides: TGTGCCAGCTCACCGATGGCATCAAATACCTACAATGAGCAGTTCTTC.

The V call is TRBV11-2, the J call TRBJ1-2, with D possibly matching TRBD1 (6 bases). Trimming left V 2 bases short and J 3 bases short, with 10 bases between. The germline CDR1 and CDR2 sequences are SGHAT and FQNNGV. The CDR3 has 14 residues. The CDR3 DNA sequence: TGTGCCAGCAGCTTAACAGGGCTCGACTATGGCTACACCTTC. It yields the protein CASSLTGLDYGYTF. The full variable domain, rest sourced from reference TRBV11-2 and TRBJ1-2, is EAGVAQSPRYKIIEKRQSVAFWCNPISGHATLYWYQQILGQGPKLLIQFQNNGVVDDSQLPKDRFSAERLKGVDSTLKIQPAKLEDSAVYLCASSLTGLDYGYTFGSGTRLTVV.

This chain links TRBV19 with TRBJ1-1; a possible D gene is TRBD1 (5 bases). The CDR3 has 17 amino acids. Germline CDR1 reads LNHDA; CDR2 reads SQIVND (reference sequence). V shed 3 bases and J shed 0 bases, with 17 bases lying between them. CDR3 sequence reads: CASSMSPRQSMNTEAFF. CDR3 bases: TGTGCCAGTAGTATGTCACCGAGACAGTCTATGAACACTGAAGCTTTCTTT.

J is TRBJ2-1 and V is TRBV14, with unresolved D. CDR3 length equals 14 residues. The V and J ends lost 1 base and 3 bases respectively, with 7 bases between them. The germline gives CDR1 SGHDN, CDR2 FVKESK. The CDR3 sequence is CASSQGSFYNEQFF. The CDR3 DNA reads as TGTGCCAGCAGCCAAGGGAGCTTCTACAATGAGCAGTTCTTC.

V and J are TRBV13 and TRBJ1-1, with D tentatively TRBD1 (5 bases). The CDR3 has 14 residues. The ends were cut back, 6 bases at V and 0 bases at J, with 11 bases in the middle. CDR1 and CDR2 (germline): PRHDT, FYEKMQ (reference sequence). The CDR3 DNA follows: TGTGCCAGCAGTACGGGGCTATTGAACACTGAAGCTTTCTTT. Protein sequence: CASSTGLLNTEAFF.